These 3 T cell receptor beta chains originate from one sample sequenced in a study of T-cell memory formation after mild COVID-19 (dated by TCRdb to about 2021). The library was prepared using 5' RACE. TCRdb shows the sequencer as Illumina NovaSeq 6000. TCRdb reprocessed the public reads (quality trimming at Q25 with fastp, clone calling with MiXCR) and kept in-frame beta chains. Under each unique CDR3 protein, matching rows form one entry showing the most common genes and DNA. The sample table contains about 140,000 distinct CDR3 sequences; only one count was recorded for 11% to 15% of them. The ten top clones hold 28% of the sample. Sequencing input: PBMCs or a T cell subset sorted from them (not recorded which). The receptors come from an adult woman who had mild COVID-19 (a few samples of this study predate the infection). The sample titles of this study are shuffled in the database, so cell type and time point are left out; the donor was told from shared clones.

The chain is built from TRBV3-1 and TRBJ2-7, with 7 bases identical to TRBD1. Trimming took 6 bases from V and 2 from J; bases not matched to a gene: 4. The CDR3 is 13 amino acids. Per the germline V gene, CDR1 is LGHDT and CDR2 is YNNKEL (reference sequence). CDR3 DNA: TGTGCCAGCAGGAGGGACAGAGCCTACGAGCAGTACTTC. It specifies CASRRDRAYEQYF.

The chain has TRBV7-9 and TRBJ2-1; D is perhaps TRBD2 (5 bases). Germline CDR1 and CDR2: SEHNR and FQNEAQ (reference sequence). This CDR3 contains 15 residues. V was pared by 2 bases and J by 8 bases, with 16 bases between. The CDR3 is CASSLWLAQLDEQFF. The CDR3 nucleotides are TGTGCCAGCAGCTTATGGCTAGCCCAATTGGATGAGCAGTTCTTC.

The chain uses TRBV4-1 and TRBJ1-2; D is undetermined. Trimming took 1 base from V and 3 from J, leaving 15 bases between them. The CDR3 extends over 16 amino acids. Germline CDR1 and CDR2: MGHRA and YSYEKL. The CDR3 DNA is TGCGCCAGCAGCCAAGTAGGGAACACTCGATACTATGGCTACACCTTC. It translates to CASSQVGNTRYYGYTF.